This TCR beta chain is from a study of T cell responses to AZD1222 COVID-19 vaccine. General study points: Every sample of the repertoires postdated the peak T cell response. Females outnumbered males among donors, who were mostly white British; clonal diversity was possibly underestimated.

In regard to this clone: Its antigen is not identified.

Using immunoSEQ multiplex PCR, the repertoire was profiled, and TCRdb retains in-frame clones only, with some absent. In the table there are about 120,000 clones, around nine tenths of which are singletons. This clonotype was obtained from an adult who received the MenACWY meningococcal vaccine as a control. Source: peripheral blood, taken 28 days after the second dose of the MenACWY control vaccine.

CDR3 DNA sequence: TGTGCCAGCAGCCCTCTACAGGGGGCCTTGGACACTGAAGCTTTCTTT. It yields the protein CASSPLQGALDTEAFF. V usage is TRBV5-6 and J usage is TRBJ1-1; 9 bases line up with TRBD1. Germline CDR1 is SGHDT and CDR2 is YYEEEE. The CDR3 spans 16 residues. Germline trimming cut 4 bases from V and 3 bases from J; bases unmatched to any gene: 10.